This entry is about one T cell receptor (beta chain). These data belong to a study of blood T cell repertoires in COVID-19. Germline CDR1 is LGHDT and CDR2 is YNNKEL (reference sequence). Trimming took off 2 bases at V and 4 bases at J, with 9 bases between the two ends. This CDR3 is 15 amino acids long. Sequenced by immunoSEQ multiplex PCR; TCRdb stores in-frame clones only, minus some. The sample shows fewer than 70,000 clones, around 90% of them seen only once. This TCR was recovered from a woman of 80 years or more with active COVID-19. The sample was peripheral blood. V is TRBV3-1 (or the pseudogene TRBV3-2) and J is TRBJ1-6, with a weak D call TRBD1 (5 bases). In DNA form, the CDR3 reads TGTGCCAGCAGCCAACGCCAGGGTTATAATTCACCCCTCCACTTT. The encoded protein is CASSQRQGYNSPLHF.